Listed below are T cell receptor beta chains from one sample, sequenced in a study of vaccination effects on CD4 cells after COVID-19. No antigens are known for them. Data came from immunoSEQ multiplex PCR; TCRdb stores just in-frame clones and leaves some out. This table has about 24,000 clones, roughly 80% appearing once. The sample here was CD4+ T cells from PBMCs cultured with HCoV-NL63 spike peptides, taken before COVID-19 vaccination. These receptor sequences come from a human donor who received a COVID-19 vaccine. CDR3s include the opening cysteine and the closing phenylalanine or tryptophan. A D gene is named only where the DNA matches it firmly. Clone size is given for some rows only: seen once, a few or many times, or a class if the clone is expanded.

V gene	D gene	clone size	J gene	CDR3 DNA	CDR3 protein
TRBV7-2	TRBD2	NA	TRBJ2-3	TGTGCCAGCAGCTCCCAGTTAGCGGGAGGCTATACGCAGTATTTT	CASSSQLAGGYTQYF
TRBV5-1	TRBD2	NA	TRBJ2-3	TGCGCCAGCAGCCACGGAAATAGCGGGAGGGCCGGAGATACGCAGTATTTT	CASSHGNSGRAGDTQYF
TRBV28	TRBD1	NA	TRBJ2-7	TGTGCCAGCAGTTTATCGACAGGGGAGCAGTACTTC	CASSLSTGEQYF
TRBV4-2	TRBD2	NA	TRBJ2-7	TGTGCCAGCAGCCAGGCCCTTAGCGGGAGGGGGTCCTACGAGCAGTACTTC	CASSQALSGRGSYEQYF
TRBV29-1	TRBD1	NA	TRBJ2-4	TGCAGCGTTGTTAAAACAGGGGTGGACATTCAGTACTTC	CSVVKTGVDIQYF
TRBV3-1/TRBV3-2	TRBD2	NA	TRBJ2-6	TGTGCCAGCAGCCAACCTACTAGCGGGGGGGCGGCTGGGGCCAACGTCCTGACTTTC	CASSQPTSGGAAGANVLTF
TRBV11-2	NA	NA	TRBJ1-1	TGTGCCAGCAGCTTCCGGGACACTGAAGCTTTCTTT	CASSFRDTEAFF
TRBV9	NA	NA	TRBJ1-2	TGTGCCAGCAGCGTAGCTAGCAGGGCAGACTATGGCTACACCTTC	CASSVASRADYGYTF
TRBV18	NA	NA	TRBJ1-1	TGTGCCAGCTCACAAGGCGGGGGGGGCACTGAAGCTTTCTTT	CASSQGGGGTEAFF
TRBV7-2	NA	NA	TRBJ2-1	TGTGCCAGCAGCTTAGGCCCCAACCGAGCAGGGACGCAGTTCTTC	CASSLGPNRAGTQFF
TRBV2	NA	NA	TRBJ2-4	TGTGCCAGCAGTGCTTCGGTAGCCAAAAACATTCAGTACTTC	CASSASVAKNIQYF
TRBV10-1	TRBD2	NA	TRBJ2-1	TGCGCCAGCAGTGAGTATCGACTAGCCCTACTAATGCAGTTCTTC	CASSEYRLALLMQFF
TRBV4-1	TRBD1	few	TRBJ1-3	TGCGCCAGCAGCCAACCGGGACAGGTGGGAAACACCATATATTTT	CASSQPGQVGNTIYF
TRBV3-1/TRBV3-2	NA	NA	TRBJ1-1	TGTGCCAGCAGCCAAGCCCCGCGGATTCTGAAACCCAAAGCTTTCTTT	CASSQAPRILKPKAFF
TRBV6-1	NA	NA	TRBJ2-1	TGTGCCAGCAGTGAAGCGCAAGCCTGGGATGAGCAGTTCTTC	CASSEAQAWDEQFF
TRBV5-1	NA	NA	TRBJ1-1	TGCGCCAGCAGCTTAAACAAAGGGGGGAGGGTGGAAGCTTTCTTT	CASSLNKGGRVEAFF
TRBV11-2	TRBD2	NA	TRBJ2-1	TGTGCCAGCAGCTCTCTAGCGGGAGGGAATGAGCAGTTCTTC	CASSSLAGGNEQFF
TRBV7-6	TRBD2	NA	TRBJ2-7	TGTGCCAGCAGCCGATATAGCGGGGGGGGCAGCGAGCAGTACTTC	CASSRYSGGGSEQYF
TRBV18	TRBD2	NA	TRBJ2-1	TGTGCCAGCTCATCAGGGACTAGCAGTAATGAGCAGTTCTTC	CASSSGTSSNEQFF
TRBV9	NA	NA	TRBJ1-3	TGTGCCAGCAGCGTAGACCCCGGGAGCTCTGGAAACACCATATATTTT	CASSVDPGSSGNTIYF
TRBV6-6	TRBD2	NA	TRBJ2-7	TGTGCCAGCAGTTATGCGGGAGAGGCCTACGAGCAGTACTTC	CASSYAGEAYEQYF
TRBV6-4	TRBD1	NA	TRBJ1-2	TGTGCCAGCAGTGAAGGTGCTGGACAGGGGGGCTACACCTTC	CASSEGAGQGGYTF
TRBV6-6	NA	NA	TRBJ1-5	TGTGCCAGCAGTGCCCCCGCAGGGATGAGCAATCAGCCCCAGCATTTT	CASSAPAGMSNQPQHF
TRBV19	NA	NA	TRBJ2-7	TGTGCCAGTAGTATAGGGGGCGCGGGAACCTACGAGCAGTACTTC	CASSIGGAGTYEQYF
TRBV11-2	TRBD1	NA	TRBJ1-4	TGTGCCAGCCAGGGGGAGCTAAATGAAAAACTGTTTTTT	CASQGELNEKLFF
TRBV5-1	TRBD1	NA	TRBJ2-3	TGCGCCAGCAGCTCTAAAAAACAGGGGGCAGGCGATACGCAGTATTTT	CASSSKKQGAGDTQYF
TRBV18	NA	NA	TRBJ1-4	TGTGCCAGCTCACCCTCTCTTGAAAAACTGTTTTTT	CASSPSLEKLFF
TRBV5-1	TRBD2	NA	TRBJ2-3	TGCGCCAGCAGCTTTACCACTAGCGGAGGGGGCACAGATACGCAGTATTTT	CASSFTTSGGGTDTQYF
TRBV4-1	NA	NA	TRBJ1-3	TGCGCCAGCAGCCAAAGAATCAACTCTGGAAACACCATATATTTT	CASSQRINSGNTIYF
TRBV3-1/TRBV3-2	NA	NA	TRBJ2-3	TGTGCCAGCAGCCAAGGGGTCGGAGATACGCAGTATTTT	CASSQGVGDTQYF
TRBV6-2/TRBV6-3	TRBD1	NA	TRBJ1-1	TGTGCCAGCAGTTACGGGACAGGGGGGATTAGAGCTGAAGCTTTCTTT	CASSYGTGGIRAEAFF
TRBV6-5	NA	NA	TRBJ1-5	TGTGCCAGCAGTATCGGAGGGTATCAGCCCCAGCATTTT	CASSIGGYQPQHF
TRBV13	TRBD1	NA	TRBJ2-7	TGTGCCAGCAGCCGTACAGGGGGGATAATAGCCTACGAGCAGTACTTC	CASSRTGGIIAYEQYF
TRBV13	NA	once	TRBJ2-7	TGTGCCAGCAGCTTAGATGGTCGAGGGGCCGGGCAGTACTTC	CASSLDGRGAGQYF
TRBV9	NA	NA	TRBJ2-2	TGTGCCAGCAGCGTAGCTGCGGGCCTCGATACCGGGGAGCTGTTTTTT	CASSVAAGLDTGELFF
TRBV7-2	TRBD1	NA	TRBJ1-2	TGTGCCAGCAGCCCCTGGACAGGGTTAGACTATGGCTACACCTTC	CASSPWTGLDYGYTF
TRBV5-6	NA	NA	TRBJ1-4	TGTGCCAGCAGCTCGTCTTTCCGGGGTGAAAAACTGTTTTTT	CASSSSFRGEKLFF
TRBV6-1	NA	NA	TRBJ1-2	TGTGCCAGCAGTGAAGAGGCGGCGGGGGCGCGGGGCTACACCTTC	CASSEEAAGARGYTF
TRBV6-1	NA	NA	TRBJ2-7	TGTGCCAGCAGTGAGAGGCCTATCGGGGAGCAGTACTTC	CASSERPIGEQYF
TRBV27	NA	NA	TRBJ1-5	TGTGCCAGCAGTTTCCGATCCCCCGGTGGGGACACCTACAATCAGCCCCAGCATTTT	CASSFRSPGGDTYNQPQHF
TRBV6-4	NA	NA	TRBJ2-5	TGTGCCAGCAGTCCAAACGGTCTCCAAGAGACCCAGTACTTC	CASSPNGLQETQYF
TRBV6-5	NA	once	TRBJ1-1	TGTGCCAGCAGTTACTCCTCGCGGCAGAACACTGAAGCTTTCTTT	CASSYSSRQNTEAFF
TRBV6-4	TRBD2	few	TRBJ2-1	TGTGCCAGCAGTGACTCTAGCGGGAGTTACAATGAGCAGTTCTTC	CASSDSSGSYNEQFF
TRBV3-1/TRBV3-2	NA	few	TRBJ2-7	TGTGCCAGCAGCCGGCGCGGTACCTACGAGCAGTACTTC	CASSRRGTYEQYF
TRBV7-9	NA	NA	TRBJ2-7	TGTGCCAGCAGCTTAGATTGGAAATACGAGCAGTACTTC	CASSLDWKYEQYF